The 5 T cell receptor beta chains given below trace back to one sample, sequenced in a study of blood T cell repertoires in COVID-19. Repertoires were generated with immunoSEQ multiplex PCR, while TCRdb's copy carries only in-frame clones and drops some. This sample has more than 95,000 clones, with about 85% found just once. The sample was peripheral blood. The receptors were sampled from a woman older than 75 with COVID-19, enrolled during active disease.

The V call is TRBV7-2, the J call TRBJ2-3; 7 bases match TRBD2. The CDR3 spans 17 residues. Germline lookup yields CDR1 SGHTA and CDR2 FQGNSA. V dropped 5 bases and J dropped 4; count of bases not matched to a gene: 15. The CDR3, as DNA: TGTGCCAGCAGCACTTATGGAGGGGCGGGAGCGGCAGATACGCAGTATTTT. As protein: CASSTYGGAGAADTQYF. The full variable domain, with the rest looked up from reference TRBV7-2 and TRBJ2-3, is GAGVSQSPSNKVTEKGKDVELRCDPISGHTALYWYRQSLGQGLEFLIYFQGNSAPDKSGLPSDRFSAERTGGSVSTLTIQRTQQEDSAVYLCASSTYGGAGAADTQYFGPGTRLTVL.

This clone was observed a handful of times. The chain links TRBV6-5 to TRBJ2-4, with D tentatively TRBD2 (6 bases). V was cut by 5 bases and J by 1 base, with 9 bases left in between. There are 14 residues in the CDR3. The V gene's germline CDR1 is MNHEY and CDR2 SVGAGI. CDR3 loop: CASSRRGAKNIQYF. In nucleotides, the CDR3 is TGTGCCAGCAGTCGACGGGGGGCCAAAAACATTCAGTACTTC.

The rearrangement links TRBV12-3 or TRBV12-4 to TRBJ1-2; 9 bases agree with TRBD1. The CDR3 is made up of 13 amino acids. Trimming removed 5 bases from V and 7 bases from J; junction bases left unmatched: 5. The CDR3 bases are TGTGCCAGCAGTCCGGGACAGGGTTCTGGCTACACCTTC. This encodes CASSPGQGSGYTF.

The V call is TRBV19, the J call TRBJ2-5; D might be TRBD1 (7 bases). The CDR3 has 16 residues. Germline CDR1 is LNHDA and CDR2 is SQIVND (reference sequence). V lost 1 base, J lost 5 bases, and 17 bases lay in between. The CDR3 coding sequence is TGTGCCAGTAGTATAGTGGAGGGGGCGGCCATGGAGACCCAGTACTTC. Its translation: CASSIVEGAAMETQYF.

The rearrangement joins TRBV7-9 to TRBJ2-7; possible D gene TRBD1, 6 bases. Trimming removed 4 bases at V and 6 bases at J, with 13 bases between. The CDR3 covers 13 residues. Germline V gene sequence: CDR1 SEHNR, CDR2 FQNEAQ (reference sequence). The chain's CDR3 is CASSSAQGTEQYF. DNA for the CDR3: TGTGCCAGCAGCTCCGCCCAGGGGACCGAGCAGTACTTC.